The sequence of this T cell receptor beta chain was determined in a study of T cell responses to AZD1222 COVID-19 vaccine. Repertoires were generated with immunoSEQ multiplex PCR, while TCRdb's copy carries only in-frame clones and drops some. Among about 100,000 clones listed, about 87% were seen once. Study-level results: Two doses of AZD1222 preceded a rise in Spike-specific TCR breadth and depth. Donors, mostly white British, included more females; clonal diversity was possibly underestimated.

About this clone: Antigen specificity is unknown.

The CDR3 spans 15 residues. Germline loops: CDR1 MGHRA, CDR2 YSYEKL. The J segment lost 2 bases and the V segment lost 4 bases, leaving 4 bases of the junction unmatched. The TCR sequence derives from an adult in good health. V gene TRBV4-1 combines with J gene TRBJ1-3; TRBD1 matches 8 bases. Sequenced here: peripheral blood, sampled on day 0 of MenACWY control vaccination. The CDR3 coding sequence is TGCGCCAGCAGCCGGACAGGGTATGCTGGAAACACCATATATTTT. Translation: CASSRTGYAGNTIYF.